This entry concerns a single T cell receptor beta chain. As yet, its antigen is unknown. Treatment meaning: oral pan-JAK inhibitor, 5-10 mg twice daily. The sample is drawn from a study of CD8+ T cells in alopecia areata. Overall study context: Tofacitinib exposure lasted 6 to 18 months, followed by 6 months off drug. Scoring treated patients' severity relied on the percentage of scalp area affected. Study-level findings and limits: Among the cells sequenced in scalp samples are also the resident alphabeta T cells of normal skin. Mice showed clearer TCR sharing than patients did, a gap that was possibly HLA-related.

As the sequencing template, cDNA was produced by extracting RNA and reverse transcribing it. Method: immunoSEQ multiplex PCR; TCRdb's copy keeps in-frame clones and lacks some. The sample comprises hundreds of thousands of clones, 60% of which are singletons, and 0.93% rests with the top ten. Germline V gene sequence: CDR1 MNHEY, CDR2 SMNVEV (reference sequence). The CDR3 sequence is 15 residues long. V dropped 5 bases and J dropped 2; count of bases not matched to a gene: 9. Here the sequenced sample was CD4+ T cells sorted from blood, taken around week 54, from a patient treated with tofacitinib. The V and J genes are TRBV27 and TRBJ2-7; 7 bases are shared with TRBD2. This receptor was identified in a human donor with alopecia areata. The CDR3 DNA is TGTGCCAGCAGTCCGTATGGCGGGGGAACCTACGAGCAGTACTTC. It yields the protein CASSPYGGGTYEQYF.